This TCR beta chain came from a study of blood T cell repertoires in COVID-19 (dated by TCRdb to the early 2020s). Looking at the study overall: The collaborator samples originated in the United States, Italy and Spain and spanned the acute and convalescent phases of COVID-19. The material from the prospective study consisted of cDNA or gDNA derived from T cells, B-cell-depleted T cells, or PBMCs. The dataset comprised deeply sampled blood TCRbeta repertoires from subjects exposed to, actively infected with, or recovered from COVID-19. The repertoires were released in a freely available public database meant as a resource for research on the immune response to SARS-CoV-2. The samples were drawn from the first 160 participants of the ongoing ImmuneRACE study and from over 950 subjects provided by 6 global collaborators. Sample metadata almost always included a de-identified subject ID, COVID-19 status, age in years and sex. Where available, HLA class I and class II types were taken from metadata supplied by the sample provider and were not determined by assay-based typing.

Samples from volunteer blood donors who had recovered from COVID-19 were contributed by a second Seattle source. The collaborating institutions used their own protocols to collect whole blood in K2EDTA tubes. Collaborator samples were shipped for TCRbeta analysis as frozen whole blood, isolated PBMCs, or DNA extracted from either sample type. TCRbeta CDR3 regions were amplified from genomic DNA using the immunoSEQ Assay, a bias-controlled multiplex PCR. In the authors' own workflow: Within the assay, amplification of reference gene primers was used to estimate how many nucleated cells each sample contained. Sequence reads were collapsed and filtered to measure the absolute abundance of every unique TCRbeta CDR3 rearrangement. For each sample, productive Simpson clonality was calculated as the square root of Simpson's diversity index over productive rearrangements. In its TCRdb copy, this immuneACCESS table keeps in-frame sequences only and misses some clones. Where compared with another copy, unresolved V genes explain less than half of these, and the others have no known cause. Clone size and the V and J calls come from that table; the DNA yielded D and trimming. Across this sample there are around 290,000 clones, with around 87% seen only once. The ten top clones hold around 7.8% of the sample.

What the study reported, not specific to this receptor: How much clinical and demographic metadata was included differed by source and by participant, and the metadata was provided uncurated.

The germline V gene sets CDR1 to SGHTA and CDR2 to FQGNSA. The CDR3 numbers 14 residues from cysteine through phenylalanine. Solely the CDR3 DNA is kept, with 42 bases framed from the first base. Deletion took 4 bases off V and 2 bases off J, with a span of 11 bases between the germline ends. Concerning this clone: Its antigen is currently not known. Per-nucleotide qualities are absent, and no much larger clonotype sits a single base away.

Sequencing was performed on peripheral blood. This TCR was sampled from a woman between 50 and 59 years old who had recovered from COVID-19. The rearrangement combines TRBV7-2 with TRBJ1-2; no D gene is confidently identified. The DNA sequence reads TGTGCCAGCAGCTCCCCATACAAGAACTATGGCTACACCTTC. It codes for CASSSPYKNYGYTF.